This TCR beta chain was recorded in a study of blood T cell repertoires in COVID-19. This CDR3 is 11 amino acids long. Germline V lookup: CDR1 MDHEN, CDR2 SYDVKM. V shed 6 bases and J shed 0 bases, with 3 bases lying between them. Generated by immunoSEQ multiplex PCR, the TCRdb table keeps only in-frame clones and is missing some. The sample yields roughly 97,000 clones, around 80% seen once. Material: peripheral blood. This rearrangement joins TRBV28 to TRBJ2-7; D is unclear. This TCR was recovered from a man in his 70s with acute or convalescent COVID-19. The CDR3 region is CASRASYEQYF. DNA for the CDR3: TGTGCCAGCAGAGCCTCCTACGAGCAGTACTTC.